Sequencing of this T cell receptor (beta chain) was carried out in a study of T-cell memory formation after mild COVID-19. Study-level information: TCR clusters were mostly confined to one donor each.

MiXCR was run by TCRdb on the 5' RACE reads, yielding one entry per CDR3 protein. Found here are roughly 86,000 distinct CDR3 sequences, approximately 16% of them singletons; the top ten hold 39%. The CDR3 is made up of 13 amino acids. From germline, CDR1 is MNHEY and CDR2 SVGAGI. V was shortened by 2 bases and J by 12 bases, with 14 bases between the two germline ends. This TCR was recovered from a man younger than 30 who had mild COVID-19 (a few samples of this study predate the infection). Cell type and time point are not known. This chain joins TRBV6-5 and TRBJ2-1; D may correspond to TRBD1 or TRBD2 (5 bases each). Sequencing used PBMCs or a T cell subset sorted from them (not recorded which). CDR3 amino acids: CASSYSSTRGQFF. The CDR3 nucleotides read TGTGCCAGCAGTTACAGTTCTACGAGGGGGCAGTTCTTC.